The 25 T cell receptor beta chains reported below all come from one sample, sequenced in a study of graft-versus-host responses after intestinal transplantation. Method: immunoSEQ multiplex PCR; TCRdb's copy keeps in-frame clones and lacks some. The data show nearly 110,000 clones, with about nine tenths seen just once and less than 0.85% held by the top ten. The antigens these receptors bind are not known. This sample comprised unstimulated CD4+ T cells sorted from spleen or lymph node cells, obtained before transplant. These receptors all come from a human donor who was the organ donor for an intestinal transplant.

The V and J genes are TRBV11-2 and TRBJ2-7; 8 positions agree with TRBD2. V was clipped by 4 bases and J by 2 bases; unmatched bases: 7. The V gene's germline CDR1 is SGHAT and CDR2 FQNNGV. CDR3 length equals 15 residues. The CDR3 nucleotides read TGTGCCAGCAGCTCCGGGACTAGGGGTACCTACGAGCAGTACTTC. Its protein product is CASSSGTRGTYEQYF.

Only a few counts were recorded for this clone. This sample includes further DNA sequences coding for the same CDR3. The CDR3 DNA sequence: TGTGCCAGCAGCTTGGGTACTAGCGGGAGCTACGAGCAGTACTTC. Amino acids: CASSLGTSGSYEQYF. V is TRBV5-6 and J is TRBJ2-7, with TRBD2 matching over 11 bases. The V segment lost 0 bases and the J segment 3 bases; nucleotides outside the gene matches: 2. The CDR3 runs 15 residues. Germline V gene lookup returns CDR1 SGHDT and CDR2 YYEEEE. The whole variable domain, filled in from reference TRBV5-6 and TRBJ2-7, reads DAGVTQSPTHLIKTRGQQVTLRCSPKSGHDTVSWYQQALGQGPQFIFQYYEEEERQRGNFPDRFSGHQFPNYSSELNVNALLLGDSALYLCASSLGTSGSYEQYFGPGTRLTVT.

This clone has a single count. The genes are TRBV6-5 and TRBJ1-2, with D possibly being TRBD1 (6 bases). The CDR3 is 13 amino acids. V lost 5 bases to trimming and J lost 5 bases, with 12 bases between them. The germline V gene encodes CDR1 MNHEY and CDR2 SVGAGI. Here the CDR3 reads CASSAYRDYGYTF. CDR3 sequence (DNA): TGTGCCAGCAGTGCGTACAGGGATTATGGCTACACCTTC.

V usage is TRBV10-2 and J usage is TRBJ1-5, with a weak D call TRBD1 (5 bases). Trimming left V 3 bases short and J 3 bases short, with 9 bases between. Germline V gene data show CDR1 as WSHSY and CDR2 as SAAADI. The CDR3 has 14 residues. The CDR3 loop reads CASSEAGPNQPQHF. For the CDR3, the DNA is TGCGCCAGCAGTGAAGCAGGGCCCAATCAGCCCCAGCATTTT.

The chain uses TRBV6-5 and TRBJ1-6; D call uncertain. Germline lookup yields CDR1 MNHEY and CDR2 SVGAGI. The CDR3 covers 15 residues. V shed 7 bases and J shed 4 bases, with 14 bases lying between them. The CDR3 sequence: CASKYSDNYNSPLHF. The CDR3 nucleotides read TGTGCCAGCAAATACAGCGATAATTATAATTCACCCCTCCACTTT.

The chain recombines TRBV5-1 with TRBJ2-5; the match to TRBD1 covers 12 bases. This CDR3 has 17 amino acids. Germline values: CDR1 SGHRS, CDR2 YFSETQ. Germline trimming cut 3 bases from V and 4 bases from J; bases unmatched to any gene: 10. The CDR3 reads CASSSGQGANFGETQYF. The DNA of the CDR3 is TGCGCCAGCAGCTCGGGACAGGGGGCGAATTTTGGAGAGACCCAGTACTTC.

The chain carries TRBV6-5 and TRBJ2-7; D call uncertain. V was shortened by 5 bases and J by 5 bases, with 10 bases between the two germline ends. Germline V lookup: CDR1 MNHEY, CDR2 SVGAGI. The CDR3 is made up of 12 amino acids. CDR3: CASSTHRNEQYF. CDR3 coding DNA: TGTGCCAGCAGTACCCATCGCAACGAGCAGTACTTC.

This chain uses TRBV9 with TRBJ2-3; D could derive from TRBD1 or TRBD2 (6 bases each). CDR3 length: 16 residues. In germline, CDR1 is SGDLS, CDR2 YYNGEE. The germline V and J ends were trimmed by 5 bases and 1 base, with 17 bases remaining between them. The CDR3 nucleotides read TGTGCCAGCAGGGAAGCTCGGGGGCACCGCACAGATACGCAGTATTTT. Translated: CASREARGHRTDTQYF.

The rearrangement joins TRBV19 to TRBJ2-3, with D tentatively TRBD2 (5 bases). The CDR3 sequence is 14 residues long. The V gene lost 0 bases and the J gene lost 5 bases, with 9 bases spanning the gap. The germline CDR1 and CDR2 sequences are LNHDA and SQIVND (reference sequence). CDR3 nucleotide sequence: TGTGCCAGTAGTATAGATCTAGCAAAAGATACGCAGTATTTT. This codes for CASSIDLAKDTQYF.

V and J are TRBV19 and TRBJ1-5, with D perhaps TRBD1 (6 bases). Germline V CDR1 and CDR2: LNHDA, SQIVND (reference sequence). The CDR3 loop spans 15 amino acids. The V end lost 8 bases, the J end lost 0 bases, and 14 bases lay between the germline ends. CDR3 region: CASQAGARSNQPQHF. The DNA of the CDR3 is TGTGCCAGTCAGGCAGGGGCCCGTAGCAATCAGCCCCAGCATTTT.

The chain carries TRBV2 and TRBJ1-2, with TRBD1 matching over 7 bases. The CDR3 is made up of 13 amino acids. Unmatched junction bases numbered 3, after V lost 8 bases and J lost 0 bases. Germline V CDR1 and CDR2: SNHLY, FYNNEI. The CDR3 loop is CASWDSANYGYTF. The DNA of the CDR3 is TGTGCCAGCTGGGACAGCGCTAACTATGGCTACACCTTC.

V is TRBV7-2 and J is TRBJ2-7; D uncertain. The CDR3 spans 13 residues. The V and J ends lost 3 bases and 0 bases respectively, with 6 bases between them. The germline V gene encodes CDR1 SGHTA and CDR2 FQGNSA. The CDR3 coding sequence is TGTGCCAGCAGCTTGACAAACTCCTACGAGCAGTACTTC. Amino acids: CASSLTNSYEQYF.

The J gene is TRBJ2-5, the V gene TRBV4-1, with 10 bases fitting TRBD2. The ends lost 2 bases at V and 5 bases at J; junction bases unmatched: 8. The V gene's germline CDR1 is MGHRA and CDR2 YSYEKL. This CDR3 is 16 amino acids long. CDR3 region: CASSQSWTSGRETQYF. The CDR3 nucleotides read TGCGCCAGCAGCCAATCTTGGACTAGCGGCCGGGAGACCCAGTACTTC.

The chain has TRBV15 and TRBJ1-1; D gene ambiguous. The CDR3 has 14 amino acids. V was trimmed by 0 bases and J by 6 bases, leaving 11 bases between them. The V gene's germline CDR1 is LNHNV and CDR2 YYDKDF (reference sequence). This chain's CDR3 is CATSRDLGGSEAFF. The CDR3 nucleotides read TGTGCCACCAGCAGAGATCTGGGAGGGTCTGAAGCTTTCTTT.

The chain has TRBV7-9 and TRBJ1-3; a weak D match, TRBD1 (5 bases). This CDR3 is built from 13 residues. CDR1 is SEHNR and CDR2 is FQNEAQ in the germline V gene (reference sequence). The V end was cut by 5 bases, the J end by 4 bases, with 9 bases between. This chain's CDR3 is CASSIRQGNTIYF. CDR3 DNA: TGTGCCAGCAGCATCAGACAGGGAAACACCATATATTTT.

This clone has only a few counts. This rearrangement joins TRBV5-4 to TRBJ2-1; TRBD2 agrees at 8 bases. J gave up 0 bases and V 0 bases, and 2 bases lay outside the gene matches. This CDR3 region has 16 residues. From germline, CDR1 is SGHNT and CDR2 YYREEE (reference sequence). This CDR3 reads CASSLAGGGSYNEQFF. The CDR3 region has the DNA TGTGCCAGCAGCTTGGCCGGGGGGGGCTCCTACAATGAGCAGTTCTTC.

The rearrangement uses TRBV27 and TRBJ2-5, with D perhaps TRBD1 or TRBD2 (5 bases each). TRBJ2-7 explains the end of the DNA better; the J call may be wrong. This CDR3 is built from 13 residues. Per the germline V gene, CDR1 is MNHEY and CDR2 is SMNVEV (reference sequence). CDR3 sequence reads: CASLKARGDEQYF. The CDR3 nucleotides are TGTGCCAGCCTAAAAGCTCGGGGCGACGAGCAGTACTTC.

The V call is TRBV6-5, the J call TRBJ1-6; 9 bases agree with TRBD1. The V and J ends lost 5 bases and 7 bases, in that order; junction bases with no gene match: 3. This CDR3 contains 14 residues. CDR1 is MNHEY and CDR2 is SVGAGI in the germline V gene. The CDR3 is CASSLGQGNSPLHF. CDR3 DNA sequence: TGTGCCAGCAGTCTCGGACAGGGGAATTCACCCCTCCACTTT.

The chain recombines TRBV4-2 with TRBJ2-5; D gene uncertain. Looked up from germline, CDR1 is LGHNA and CDR2 is YNFKEQ. V was pared by 1 base and J by 4 bases, with 10 bases between. This CDR3 comprises 14 residues. CDR3 in DNA: TGTGCCAGCAGCCAAGTCACCCGCTCAGAGACCCAGTACTTC. Amino acids: CASSQVTRSETQYF.

CDR3 sequence: CASSAGTVYYEQYF. The CDR3 DNA reads as TGTGCCAGCAGTGCCGGGACAGTCTACTACGAGCAGTACTTC. The V gene is TRBV6-1, the J gene TRBJ2-7; 7 nucleotides agree with TRBD1. The germline V gene has CDR1 MNHNS and CDR2 SASEGT. This CDR3 region has 14 residues. V lost 4 bases and J lost 3; bases outside the gene matches: 6.

The chain is built from TRBV6-5 and TRBJ2-1, with 14 bases identical to TRBD2. V lost 5 bases, J lost 4 bases, and 1 base stayed unmatched. This CDR3 contains 15 residues. Germline values: CDR1 MNHEY, CDR2 SVGAGI. The CDR3 DNA sequence: TGTGCCAGCAGTCGGACTAGCGGGAGGTACAATGAGCAGTTCTTC. It is translated as CASSRTSGRYNEQFF.

A few counts support this clone. The chain joins TRBV5-1 to TRBJ1-3; TRBD1 aligns across 10 bases. The CDR3 is 15 residues long. Unmatched junction bases numbered 4, after V lost 3 bases and J lost 4 bases. Germline CDR1 is SGHRS and CDR2 is YFSETQ. CDR3 DNA sequence: TGCGCCAGCAGCTACGACAGGGGGCAGGGAAACACCATATATTTT. It codes for CASSYDRGQGNTIYF.

The chain has TRBV7-8 and TRBJ2-1; 8 nucleotides match TRBD2. Germline assignment: CDR1 SGHVS and CDR2 FQNEAQ. The CDR3 has 18 residues. Germline trimming cut 1 base from V and 1 base from J; bases unmatched to any gene: 9. The CDR3 protein is CASSLESPGRVSYNEQFF. CDR3 DNA sequence: TGTGCCAGCAGCTTAGAGTCGCCCGGGAGGGTTTCCTACAATGAGCAGTTCTTC. The entire variable domain, with the rest obtained from reference TRBV7-8 and TRBJ2-1, is as follows: GAGVSQSPRYKVAKRGQDVALRCDPISGHVSLFWYQQALGQGPEFLTYFQNEAQLDKSGLPSDRFFAERPEGSVSTLKIQRTQQEDSAVYLCASSLESPGRVSYNEQFFGPGTRLTVL.

This clone occurred once. V and J are TRBV19 and TRBJ1-5, with TRBD1 as a possible D gene (5 bases). The CDR3 sequence is 15 residues long. Germline CDR1 is LNHDA and CDR2 is SQIVND (reference sequence). V gave up 3 bases and J gave up 3 bases, with 12 bases separating them. The CDR3 is CASSMGPSFNQPQHF. The DNA for the CDR3 is TGTGCCAGTAGTATGGGGCCTAGCTTCAATCAGCCCCAGCATTTT.

The V and J genes are TRBV5-1 and TRBJ1-2; D gene unclear. Looked up from germline, CDR1 is SGHRS and CDR2 is YFSETQ. The length of the CDR3 is 14 residues. Trimming shortened V by 4 bases and J by 4 bases, and 14 bases separated the two germline ends. The CDR3 here is CASSEEVLPYGYTF. The CDR3 region has the DNA TGCGCCAGCAGCGAAGAAGTCTTGCCCTATGGCTACACCTTC.